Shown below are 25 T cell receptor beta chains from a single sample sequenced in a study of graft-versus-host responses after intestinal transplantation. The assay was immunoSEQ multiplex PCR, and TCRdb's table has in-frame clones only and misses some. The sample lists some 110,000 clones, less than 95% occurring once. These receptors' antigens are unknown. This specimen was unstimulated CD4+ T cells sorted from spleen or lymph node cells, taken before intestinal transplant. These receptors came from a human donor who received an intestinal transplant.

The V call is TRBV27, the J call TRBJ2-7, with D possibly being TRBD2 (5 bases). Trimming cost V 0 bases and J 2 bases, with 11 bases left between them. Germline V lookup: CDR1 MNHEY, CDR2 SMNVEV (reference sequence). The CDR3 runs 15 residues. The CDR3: CASSLSRGKAYEQYF. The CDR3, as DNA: TGTGCCAGCAGTTTATCCCGGGGTAAGGCCTACGAGCAGTACTTC.

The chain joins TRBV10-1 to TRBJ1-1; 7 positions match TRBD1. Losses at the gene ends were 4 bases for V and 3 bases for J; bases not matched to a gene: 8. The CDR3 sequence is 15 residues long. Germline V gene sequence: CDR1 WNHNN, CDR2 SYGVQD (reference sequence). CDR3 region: CASSVASRGDTEAFF. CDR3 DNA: TGCGCCAGCAGTGTGGCAAGCAGGGGGGACACTGAAGCTTTCTTT.

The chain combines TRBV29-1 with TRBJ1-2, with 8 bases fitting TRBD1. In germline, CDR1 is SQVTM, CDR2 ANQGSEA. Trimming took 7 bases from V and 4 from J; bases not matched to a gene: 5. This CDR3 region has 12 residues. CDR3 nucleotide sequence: TGCAGCGCCTTCAGGGGGCCCTATGGCTACACCTTC. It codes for CSAFRGPYGYTF.

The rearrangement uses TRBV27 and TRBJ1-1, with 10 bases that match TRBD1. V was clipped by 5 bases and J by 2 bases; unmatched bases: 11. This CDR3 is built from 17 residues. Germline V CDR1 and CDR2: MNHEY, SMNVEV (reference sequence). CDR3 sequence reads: CASSPLPWDRGNTEAFF. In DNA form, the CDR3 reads TGTGCCAGCAGTCCACTGCCCTGGGACAGGGGAAACACTGAAGCTTTCTTT.

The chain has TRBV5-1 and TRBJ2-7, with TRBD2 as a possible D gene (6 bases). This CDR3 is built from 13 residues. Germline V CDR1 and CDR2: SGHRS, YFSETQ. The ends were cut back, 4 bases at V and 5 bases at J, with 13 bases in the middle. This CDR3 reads CASSAGLPNEQYF. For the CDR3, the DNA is TGCGCCAGCAGCGCGGGATTACCGAACGAGCAGTACTTC. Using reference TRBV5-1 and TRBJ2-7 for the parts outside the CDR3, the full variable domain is KAGVTQTPRYLIKTRGQQVTLSCSPISGHRSVSWYQQTPGQGLQFLFEYFSETQRNKGNFPGRFSGRQFSNSRSEMNVSTLELGDSALYLCASSAGLPNEQYFGPGTRLTVT.

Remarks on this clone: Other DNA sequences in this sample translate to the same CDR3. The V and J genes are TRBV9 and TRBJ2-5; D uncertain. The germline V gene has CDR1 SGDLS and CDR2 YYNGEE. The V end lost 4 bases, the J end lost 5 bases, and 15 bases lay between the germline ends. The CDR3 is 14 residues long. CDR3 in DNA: TGTGCCAGCAGCCCCGGCGTGGGTAGCGAGACCCAGTACTTC. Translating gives CASSPGVGSETQYF.

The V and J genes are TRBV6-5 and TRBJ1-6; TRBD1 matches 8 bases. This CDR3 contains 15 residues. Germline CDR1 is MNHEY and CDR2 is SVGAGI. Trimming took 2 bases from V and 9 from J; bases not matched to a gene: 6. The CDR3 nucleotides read TGTGCCAGCAGTTACGCGGACAGGGAGGGTTCACCCCTCCACTTT. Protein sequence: CASSYADREGSPLHF.

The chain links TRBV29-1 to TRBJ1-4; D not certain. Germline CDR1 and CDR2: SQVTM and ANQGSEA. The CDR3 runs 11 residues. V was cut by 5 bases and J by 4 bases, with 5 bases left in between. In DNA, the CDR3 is TGCAGCGTTAATAATAATGAAAAACTGTTTTTT. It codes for CSVNNNEKLFF.

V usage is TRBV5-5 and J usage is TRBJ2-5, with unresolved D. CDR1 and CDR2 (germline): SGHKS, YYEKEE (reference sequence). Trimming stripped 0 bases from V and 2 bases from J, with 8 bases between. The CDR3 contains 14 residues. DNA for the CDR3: TGTGCCAGCAGCTTGGCAGGTATACAAGAGACCCAGTACTTC. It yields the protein CASSLAGIQETQYF.

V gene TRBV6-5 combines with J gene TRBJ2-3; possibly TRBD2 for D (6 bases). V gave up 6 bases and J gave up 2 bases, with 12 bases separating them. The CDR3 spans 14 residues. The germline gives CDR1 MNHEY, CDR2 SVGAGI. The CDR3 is CASSQRAYTDTQYF. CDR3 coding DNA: TGTGCCAGCAGCCAGCGGGCCTACACAGATACGCAGTATTTT.

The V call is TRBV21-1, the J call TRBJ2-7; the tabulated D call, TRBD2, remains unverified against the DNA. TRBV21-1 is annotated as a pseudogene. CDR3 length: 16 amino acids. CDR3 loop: CASSNIAGRPPYEQYF. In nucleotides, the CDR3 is TGTGCCAGCAGCAATATAGCCGGGAGGCCGCCCTACGAGCAGTACTTC.

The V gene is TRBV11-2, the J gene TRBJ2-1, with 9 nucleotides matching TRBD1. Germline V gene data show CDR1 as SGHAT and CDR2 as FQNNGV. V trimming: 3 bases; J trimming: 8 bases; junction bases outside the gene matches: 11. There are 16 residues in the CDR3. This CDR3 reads CASSFTPDRGEDEQFF. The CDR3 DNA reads TGTGCCAGCAGCTTTACCCCGGACAGGGGTGAGGATGAGCAGTTCTTC. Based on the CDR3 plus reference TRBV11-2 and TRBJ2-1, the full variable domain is EAGVAQSPRYKIIEKRQSVAFWCNPISGHATLYWYQQILGQGPKLLIQFQNNGVVDDSQLPKDRFSAERLKGVDSTLKIQPAKLEDSAVYLCASSFTPDRGEDEQFFGPGTRLTVL.

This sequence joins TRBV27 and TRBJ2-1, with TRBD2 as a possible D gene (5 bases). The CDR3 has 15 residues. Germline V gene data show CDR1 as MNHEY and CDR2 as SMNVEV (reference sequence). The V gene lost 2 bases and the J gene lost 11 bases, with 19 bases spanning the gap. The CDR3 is CASSLRFPGISQQFF. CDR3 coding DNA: TGTGCCAGCAGTTTAAGGTTCCCCGGGATCTCACAGCAGTTCTTC.

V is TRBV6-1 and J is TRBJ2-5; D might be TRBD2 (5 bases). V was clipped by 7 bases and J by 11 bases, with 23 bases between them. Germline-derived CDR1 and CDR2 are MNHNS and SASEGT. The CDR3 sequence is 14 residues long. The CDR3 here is CASTFRVREGEQYF. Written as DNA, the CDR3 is TGTGCCAGCACCTTTAGGGTCCGAGAGGGAGAGCAGTACTTC.

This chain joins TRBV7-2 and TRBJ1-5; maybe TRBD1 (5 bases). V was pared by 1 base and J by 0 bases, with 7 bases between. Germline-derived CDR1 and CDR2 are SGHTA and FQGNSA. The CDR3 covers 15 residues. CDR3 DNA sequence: TGTGCCAGCAGCTTAGTCAGGGCTAGCAATCAGCCCCAGCATTTT. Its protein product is CASSLVRASNQPQHF.

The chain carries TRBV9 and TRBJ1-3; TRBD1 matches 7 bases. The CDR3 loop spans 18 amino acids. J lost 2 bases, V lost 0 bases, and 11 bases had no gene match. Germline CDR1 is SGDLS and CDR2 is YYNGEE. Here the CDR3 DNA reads TGTGCCAGCAGCGTAGCCCCAACAGGGGATTTGACTGGAAACACCATATATTTT. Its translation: CASSVAPTGDLTGNTIYF.

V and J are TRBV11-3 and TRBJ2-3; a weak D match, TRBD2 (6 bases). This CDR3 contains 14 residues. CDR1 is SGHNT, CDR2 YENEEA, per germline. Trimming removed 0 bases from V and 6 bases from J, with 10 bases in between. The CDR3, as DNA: TGTGCCAGCAGCTTAGACGGGAGCGGCGATACGCAGTATTTT. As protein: CASSLDGSGDTQYF.

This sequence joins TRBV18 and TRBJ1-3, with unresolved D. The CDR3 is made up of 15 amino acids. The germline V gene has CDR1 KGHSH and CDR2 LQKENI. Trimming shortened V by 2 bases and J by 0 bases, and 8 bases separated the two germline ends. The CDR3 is CASSPGQISGNTIYF. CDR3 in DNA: TGTGCCAGCTCACCAGGGCAAATCTCTGGAAACACCATATATTTT.

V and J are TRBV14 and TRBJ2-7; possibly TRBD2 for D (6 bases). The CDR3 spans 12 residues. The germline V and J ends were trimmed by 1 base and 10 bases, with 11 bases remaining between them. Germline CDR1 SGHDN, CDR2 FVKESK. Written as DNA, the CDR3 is TGTGCCAGCAGCCAAGTCAGGGACTTACAGTACTTC. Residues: CASSQVRDLQYF.

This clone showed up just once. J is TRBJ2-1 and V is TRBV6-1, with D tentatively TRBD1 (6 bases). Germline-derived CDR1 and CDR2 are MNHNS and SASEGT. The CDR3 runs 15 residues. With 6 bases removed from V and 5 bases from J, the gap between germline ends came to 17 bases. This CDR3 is CASRADRKPNNEQFF. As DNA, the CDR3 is TGTGCCAGCAGGGCCGACAGGAAACCCAACAATGAGCAGTTCTTC.

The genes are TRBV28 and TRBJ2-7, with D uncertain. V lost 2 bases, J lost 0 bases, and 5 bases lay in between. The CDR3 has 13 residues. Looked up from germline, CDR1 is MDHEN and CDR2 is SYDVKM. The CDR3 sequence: CASSLASSYEQYF. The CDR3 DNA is TGTGCCAGCAGTTTAGCCAGCTCCTACGAGCAGTACTTC.

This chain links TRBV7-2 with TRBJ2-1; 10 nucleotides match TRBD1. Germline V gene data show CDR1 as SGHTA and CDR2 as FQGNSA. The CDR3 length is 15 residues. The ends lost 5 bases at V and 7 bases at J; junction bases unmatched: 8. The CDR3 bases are TGTGCCAGCAGCCCTTGGACAGGGGGGACGAATGAGCAGTTCTTC. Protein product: CASSPWTGGTNEQFF.

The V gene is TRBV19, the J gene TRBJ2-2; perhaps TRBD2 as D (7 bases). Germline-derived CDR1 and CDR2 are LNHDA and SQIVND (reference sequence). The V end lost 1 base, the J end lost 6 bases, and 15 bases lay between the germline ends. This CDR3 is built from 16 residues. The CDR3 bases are TGTGCCAGTAGTATAGGGGCGGGGGCGCGGTCCGGGGAGCTGTTTTTT. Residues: CASSIGAGARSGELFF.

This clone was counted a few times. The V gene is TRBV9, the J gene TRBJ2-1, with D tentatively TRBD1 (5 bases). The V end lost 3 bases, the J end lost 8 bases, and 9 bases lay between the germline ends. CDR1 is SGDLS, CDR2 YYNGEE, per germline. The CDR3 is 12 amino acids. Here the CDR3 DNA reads TGTGCCAGCAGCGCCTGGGGCGATGAGCAGTTCTTC. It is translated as CASSAWGDEQFF.

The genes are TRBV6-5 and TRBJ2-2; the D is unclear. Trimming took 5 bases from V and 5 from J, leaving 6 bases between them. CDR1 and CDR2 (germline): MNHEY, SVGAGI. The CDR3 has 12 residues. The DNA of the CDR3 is TGTGCCAGCAGTCAGACAACCGGGGAGCTGTTTTTT. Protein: CASSQTTGELFF.